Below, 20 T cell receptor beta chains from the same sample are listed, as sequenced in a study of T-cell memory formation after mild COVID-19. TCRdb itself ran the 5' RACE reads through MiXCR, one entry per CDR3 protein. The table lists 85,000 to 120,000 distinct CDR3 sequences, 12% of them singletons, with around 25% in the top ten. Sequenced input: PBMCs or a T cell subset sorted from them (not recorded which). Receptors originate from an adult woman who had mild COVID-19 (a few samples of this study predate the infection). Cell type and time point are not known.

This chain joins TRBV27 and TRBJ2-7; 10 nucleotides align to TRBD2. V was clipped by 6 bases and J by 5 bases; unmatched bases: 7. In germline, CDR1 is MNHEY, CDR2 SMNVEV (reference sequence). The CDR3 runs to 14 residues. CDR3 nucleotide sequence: TGTGCCAGCAGAGAAGCGGGAGGGCCCCACGAGCAGTACTTC. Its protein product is CASREAGGPHEQYF.

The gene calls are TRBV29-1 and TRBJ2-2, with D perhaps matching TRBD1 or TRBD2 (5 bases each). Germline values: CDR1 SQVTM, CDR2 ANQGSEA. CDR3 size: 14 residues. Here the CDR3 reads CGGWTWQQAGELFF. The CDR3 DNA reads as TGCGGGGGATGGACGTGGCAGCAGGCCGGGGAGCTGTTTTTT.

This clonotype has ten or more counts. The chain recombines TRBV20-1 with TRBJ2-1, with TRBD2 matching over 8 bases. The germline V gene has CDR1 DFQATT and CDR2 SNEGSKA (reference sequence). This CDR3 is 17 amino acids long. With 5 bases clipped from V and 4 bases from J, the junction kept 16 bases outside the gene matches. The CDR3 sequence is CSAATIRTGGPYNEQFF. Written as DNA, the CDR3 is TGCAGTGCTGCCACCATAAGGACGGGAGGGCCATACAATGAGCAGTTCTTC.

Written as DNA, the CDR3 is TGTGCCAGCAGTTATGGGCGGGGGGAGTACCAAGAGACCCAGTACTTC. It codes for CASSYGRGEYQETQYF. This rearrangement joins TRBV6-6 to TRBJ2-5, with 8 bases aligning to TRBD2. The junction had 6 bases not matched to a gene; V was cut back by 3 bases and J by 0 bases. The CDR3 contains 16 residues. Germline V gives CDR1 MNHNY, CDR2 SVGAGI (reference sequence).

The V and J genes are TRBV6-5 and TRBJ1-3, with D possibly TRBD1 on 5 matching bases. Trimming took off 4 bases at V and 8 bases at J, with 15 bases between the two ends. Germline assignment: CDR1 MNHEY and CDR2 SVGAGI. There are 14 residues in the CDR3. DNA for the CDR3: TGTGCCAGCAGTTCTCTCAAAGGGGCTGACACCATATATTTT. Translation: CASSSLKGADTIYF.

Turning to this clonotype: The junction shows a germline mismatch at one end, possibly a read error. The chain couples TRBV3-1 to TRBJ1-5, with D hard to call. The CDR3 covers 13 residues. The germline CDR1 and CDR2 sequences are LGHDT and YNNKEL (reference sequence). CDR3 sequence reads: CASSLYSNQPQNF. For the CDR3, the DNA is TGTGCCAGCAGCCTATATAGCAATCAGCCCCAGAATTTT. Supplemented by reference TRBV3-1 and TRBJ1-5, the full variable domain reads DTAVSQTPKYLVTQMGNDKSIKCEQNLGHDTMYWYKQDSKKFLKIMFSYNNKELIINETVPNRFSPKSPDKAHLNLHINSLELGDSAVYFCASSLYSNQPQNFGDGTRLSIL.

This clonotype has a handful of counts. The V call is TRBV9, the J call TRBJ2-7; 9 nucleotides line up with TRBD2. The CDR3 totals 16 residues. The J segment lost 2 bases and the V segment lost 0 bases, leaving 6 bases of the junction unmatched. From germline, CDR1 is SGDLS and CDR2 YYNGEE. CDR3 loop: CASSVEASGAPYEQYF. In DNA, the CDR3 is TGTGCCAGCAGCGTAGAGGCTAGCGGGGCTCCCTACGAGCAGTACTTC. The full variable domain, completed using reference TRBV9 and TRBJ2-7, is DSGVTQTPKHLITATGQRVTLRCSPRSGDLSVYWYQQSLDQGLQFLIQYYNGEERAKGNILERFSAQQFPDLHSELNLSSLELGDSALYFCASSVEASGAPYEQYFGPGTRLTVT.

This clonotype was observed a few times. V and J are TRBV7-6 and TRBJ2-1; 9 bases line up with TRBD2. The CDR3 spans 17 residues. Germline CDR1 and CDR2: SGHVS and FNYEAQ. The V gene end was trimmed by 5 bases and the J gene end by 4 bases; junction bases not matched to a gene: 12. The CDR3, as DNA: TGTGCCAGCAGCCGCACTCCGGGACTAGCTACGTACAATGAGCAGTTCTTC. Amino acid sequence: CASSRTPGLATYNEQFF. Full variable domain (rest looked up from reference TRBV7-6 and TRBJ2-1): GAGVSQSPRYKVTKRGQDVALRCDPISGHVSLYWYRQALGQGPEFLTYFNYEAQQDKSGLPNDRFSAERPEGSISTLTIQRTEQRDSAMYRCASSRTPGLATYNEQFFGPGTRLTVL.

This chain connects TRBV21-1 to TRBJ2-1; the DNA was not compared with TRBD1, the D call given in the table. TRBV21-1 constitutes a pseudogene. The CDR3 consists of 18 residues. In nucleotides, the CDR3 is TGTGCCAGCAGCAAAGCGCTTAAAGAGCGGGGACAATACAATGAGCAGTTCTTC. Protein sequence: CASSKALKERGQYNEQFF.

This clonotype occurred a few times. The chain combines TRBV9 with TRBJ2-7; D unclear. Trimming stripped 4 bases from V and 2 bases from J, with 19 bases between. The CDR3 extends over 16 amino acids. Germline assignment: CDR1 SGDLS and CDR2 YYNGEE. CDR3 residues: CASSHRTDPGPYEQYF. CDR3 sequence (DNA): TGTGCCAGCAGCCACCGGACGGATCCGGGTCCCTACGAGCAGTACTTC.

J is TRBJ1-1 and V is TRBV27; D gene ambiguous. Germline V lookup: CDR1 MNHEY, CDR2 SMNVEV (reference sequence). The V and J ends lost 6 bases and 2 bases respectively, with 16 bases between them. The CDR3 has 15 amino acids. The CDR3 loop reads CASSIRSGPNTEAFF. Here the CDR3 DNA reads TGTGCCAGCAGCATAAGGTCCGGACCTAACACTGAAGCTTTCTTT.

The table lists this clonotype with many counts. In DNA form, the CDR3 reads TGCGCCAGCAGCCCATACGGGCCTCCTAACTATGGCTACACCTTC. Translated, it gives CASSPYGPPNYGYTF. V gene TRBV5-1 combines with J gene TRBJ1-2; D call uncertain. This CDR3 has 15 amino acids. Per germline, CDR1 SGHRS and CDR2 YFSETQ. Trimming shortened V by 4 bases and J by 0 bases, and 13 bases separated the two germline ends.

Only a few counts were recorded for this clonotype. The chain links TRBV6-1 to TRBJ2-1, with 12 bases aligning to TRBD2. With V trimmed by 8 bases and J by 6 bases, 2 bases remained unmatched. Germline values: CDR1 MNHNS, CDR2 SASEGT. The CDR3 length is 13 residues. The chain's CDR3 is CASLAGGPNEQFF. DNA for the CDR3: TGTGCCAGCCTAGCGGGAGGGCCCAATGAGCAGTTCTTC.

The CDR3 region is CASSLARTEQYF. As DNA, the CDR3 is TGTGCCAGCAGCTTGGCTAGGACAGAGCAGTACTTC. The chain couples TRBV11-3 to TRBJ2-7, with D possibly matching TRBD1 (5 bases). The V gene's germline CDR1 is SGHNT and CDR2 YENEEA. Trimming removed 3 bases from V and 7 bases from J, with 10 bases in between. The CDR3 spans 12 residues.

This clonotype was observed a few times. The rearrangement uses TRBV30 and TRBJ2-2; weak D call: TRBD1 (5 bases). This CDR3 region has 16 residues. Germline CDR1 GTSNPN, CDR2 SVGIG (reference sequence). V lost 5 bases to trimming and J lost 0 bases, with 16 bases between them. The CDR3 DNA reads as TGTGCCTGGTTGGGTTTCCAGGGTCCGAACACCGGGGAGCTGTTTTTT. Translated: CAWLGFQGPNTGELFF.

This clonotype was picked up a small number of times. The CDR3 region is CASSRGLAGGYEQYF. CDR3 in DNA: TGTGCCAGCAGCCGAGGACTAGCGGGTGGCTACGAGCAGTACTTC. The J gene is TRBJ2-7, the V gene TRBV7-9; 11 bases line up with TRBD2. The CDR3 is 15 amino acids. From germline, CDR1 is SEHNR and CDR2 FQNEAQ (reference sequence). The V and J ends lost 5 bases and 3 bases, in that order; junction bases with no gene match: 6.

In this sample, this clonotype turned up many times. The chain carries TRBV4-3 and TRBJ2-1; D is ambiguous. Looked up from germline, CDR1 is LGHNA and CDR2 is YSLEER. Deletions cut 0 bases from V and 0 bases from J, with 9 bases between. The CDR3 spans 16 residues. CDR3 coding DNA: TGCGCCAGCAGCCAAGATTTTCGGACCTCCTACAATGAGCAGTTCTTC. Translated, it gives CASSQDFRTSYNEQFF.

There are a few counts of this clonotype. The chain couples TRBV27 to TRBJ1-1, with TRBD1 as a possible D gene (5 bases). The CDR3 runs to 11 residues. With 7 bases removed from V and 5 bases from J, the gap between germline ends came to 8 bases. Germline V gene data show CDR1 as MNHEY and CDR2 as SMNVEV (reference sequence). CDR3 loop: CASTGGTEAFF. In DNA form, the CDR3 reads TGTGCCAGCACCGGGGGGACTGAAGCTTTCTTT.

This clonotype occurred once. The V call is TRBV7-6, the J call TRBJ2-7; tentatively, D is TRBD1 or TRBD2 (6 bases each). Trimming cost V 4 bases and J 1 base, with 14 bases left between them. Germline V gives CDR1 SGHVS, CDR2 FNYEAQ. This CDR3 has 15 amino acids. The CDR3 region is CASSSTEGGSYEQYF. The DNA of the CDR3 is TGTGCCAGCAGCTCAACAGAGGGGGGTTCCTACGAGCAGTACTTC. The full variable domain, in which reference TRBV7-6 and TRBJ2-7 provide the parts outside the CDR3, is GAGVSQSPRYKVTKRGQDVALRCDPISGHVSLYWYRQALGQGPEFLTYFNYEAQQDKSGLPNDRFSAERPEGSISTLTIQRTEQRDSAMYRCASSSTEGGSYEQYFGPGTRLTVT.

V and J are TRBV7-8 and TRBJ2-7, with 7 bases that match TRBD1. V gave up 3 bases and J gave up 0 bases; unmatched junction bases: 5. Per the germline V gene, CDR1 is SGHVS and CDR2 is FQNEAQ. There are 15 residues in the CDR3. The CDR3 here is CASSLGTVLSYEQYF. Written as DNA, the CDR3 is TGTGCCAGCAGCTTGGGGACAGTGCTCTCCTACGAGCAGTACTTC.